These 24 T cell receptor beta chains originate from one sample sequenced in a study of cytomegalovirus exposure and HLA in healthy donors. Only in-frame clones appear in the TCRdb table, and some are missing; sequencing was by immunoSEQ multiplex PCR. The table includes about 120,000 clones, approximately 89% detected once. Sequenced material: PBMCs. The source of these receptors is a woman between 18 and 30 years old in good health and CMV-seronegative.

This clone was observed a single time. V is TRBV28 and J is TRBJ2-7, with 10 positions matching TRBD2. Germline-derived CDR1 and CDR2 are MDHEN and SYDVKM. V dropped 6 bases and J dropped 5; count of bases not matched to a gene: 10. This CDR3 spans 15 amino acids. The DNA of the CDR3 is TGTGCCAGCAGCCTCAGCCTAGCGGGAGTCCACGAGCAGTACTTC. It yields the protein CASSLSLAGVHEQYF.

This chain joins TRBV4-3 and TRBJ2-2, with 7 bases fitting TRBD2. This CDR3 contains 16 residues. The V gene's germline CDR1 is LGHNA and CDR2 YSLEER. V trimming: 8 bases; J trimming: 0 bases; junction bases outside the gene matches: 9. The DNA for the CDR3 is TGCGCCAGCGGGGAGGGCCTAGCAGCGAACACCGGGGAGCTGTTTTTT. This encodes CASGEGLAANTGELFF.

The rearrangement links TRBV2 to TRBJ2-7; D gene uncertain. In germline, CDR1 is SNHLY, CDR2 FYNNEI. This CDR3 comprises 11 residues. The V gene lost 3 bases and the J gene lost 6 bases, with 6 bases spanning the gap. The CDR3 DNA follows: TGTGCCAGCAGTGAGGTCGGCGAGCAGTACTTC. This translates into CASSEVGEQYF. Together with reference TRBV2 and TRBJ2-7, the CDR3 gives the full variable domain: EPEVTQTPSHQVTQMGQEVILRCVPISNHLYFYWYRQILGQKVEFLVSFYNNEISEKSEIFDDQFSVERPDGSNFTLKIRSTKLEDSAMYFCASSEVGEQYFGPGTRLTVT.

The genes are TRBV15 and TRBJ2-3; D may be TRBD2 (5 bases). The germline V gene has CDR1 LNHNV and CDR2 YYDKDF (reference sequence). The germline V and J ends were trimmed by 0 bases and 4 bases, with 5 bases remaining between them. The CDR3 loop spans 13 amino acids. The CDR3 coding sequence is TGTGCCACCAGCAGAGAACTAGCAGATACGCAGTATTTT. It translates to CATSRELADTQYF. The full variable domain, in which reference TRBV15 and TRBJ2-3 provide the parts outside the CDR3, is DAMVIQNPRYQVTQFGKPVTLSCSQTLNHNVMYWYQQKSSQAPKLLFHYYDKDFNNEADTPDNFQSRRPNTSFCFLDIRSPGLGDTAMYLCATSRELADTQYFGPGTRLTVL.

The chain joins TRBV18 to TRBJ2-1, with 9 nucleotides matching TRBD1. V gave up 6 bases and J gave up 9 bases; unmatched junction bases: 12. The CDR3 sequence is 15 residues long. Per germline, CDR1 KGHSH and CDR2 LQKENI. The CDR3 spells CASSSLGTGSREQFF. For the CDR3, the DNA is TGTGCCAGCTCGTCACTGGGGACAGGGTCTCGTGAGCAGTTCTTC.

This clone is a singleton in its sample. This rearrangement joins TRBV4-3 to TRBJ2-7, with 9 bases that match TRBD2. CDR3 length: 18 residues. CDR1 LGHNA and CDR2 YSLEER come from the germline V gene. V shed 1 base, J shed 2 bases, and the junction held 12 bases outside the gene matches. The CDR3 loop is CASSQAVGAGGPPYEQYF. The CDR3 DNA is TGCGCCAGCAGCCAAGCAGTTGGGGCGGGGGGGCCCCCCTACGAGCAGTACTTC.

This clone was counted once. This chain connects TRBV10-3 to TRBJ2-7, with 7 bases fitting TRBD1. V shed 4 bases and J 2 bases; nucleotides not matched to a gene: 5. Germline V gives CDR1 ENHRY, CDR2 SYGVKD. The CDR3 spans 14 residues. The DNA for the CDR3 is TGTGCCATCAGTGGACAGGGAATCCCCTACGAGCAGTACTTC. This gives the protein CAISGQGIPYEQYF.

The V and J genes are TRBV5-1 and TRBJ1-5, with TRBD1 matching 10 bases. The germline V gene has CDR1 SGHRS and CDR2 YFSETQ. V lost 4 bases to trimming and J lost 6 bases; unmatched junction nucleotides: 7. The CDR3 totals 15 residues. DNA for the CDR3: TGCGCCAGCAGCGTAGGGACAGGGGTACGTCAGCCCCAGCATTTT. This codes for CASSVGTGVRQPQHF.

This sequence joins TRBV7-9 and TRBJ2-6; a possible D gene is TRBD2 (6 bases). The germline CDR1 and CDR2 sequences are SEHNR and FQNEAQ (reference sequence). The V end lost 4 bases, the J end lost 1 base, and 11 bases lay between the germline ends. This CDR3 comprises 16 residues. The CDR3 spells CASSSLGGSGANVLTF. The CDR3 nucleotides read TGTGCCAGCAGCTCTCTGGGGGGATCTGGGGCCAACGTCCTGACTTTC.

The chain joins TRBV2 to TRBJ1-1; D ambiguous. The V gene lost 6 bases and the J gene lost 0 bases, with 5 bases spanning the gap. The CDR3 runs 12 residues. Germline loops: CDR1 SNHLY, CDR2 FYNNEI. The CDR3 spells CASRAMNTEAFF. In DNA, the CDR3 is TGTGCCAGCAGAGCAATGAACACTGAAGCTTTCTTT.

The V gene is TRBV9, the J gene TRBJ1-1, with D perhaps TRBD1 (6 bases). The CDR3 is made up of 14 amino acids. V lost 6 bases and J 0 bases, leaving 12 bases between the germline ends. The V gene's germline CDR1 is SGDLS and CDR2 YYNGEE. CDR3 sequence (DNA): TGTGCCAGCACACCCGGACAGTTGAACACTGAAGCTTTCTTT. As protein: CASTPGQLNTEAFF.

The genes are TRBV4-2 and TRBJ1-5; TRBD1 matches 7 bases. The CDR3 covers 15 residues. Germline CDR1 and CDR2: LGHNA and YNFKEQ. Trimming took 3 bases from V and 4 from J; bases not matched to a gene: 6. The chain's CDR3 is CASSQTGKNNQPQHF. The CDR3 region has the DNA TGTGCCAGCAGCCAGACAGGGAAAAATAATCAGCCCCAGCATTTT.

CDR3 protein: CASSIMGLPLYEQYF. In DNA, the CDR3 is TGCGCCAGCAGCATTATGGGACTGCCCCTCTACGAGCAGTACTTC. This rearrangement joins TRBV5-1 to TRBJ2-7; weak D call: TRBD2 (6 bases). V was cut by 4 bases and J by 3 bases, with 17 bases left in between. This CDR3 region has 15 residues. Germline V gene sequence: CDR1 SGHRS, CDR2 YFSETQ. Together with reference TRBV5-1 and TRBJ2-7, the CDR3 gives the full variable domain: KAGVTQTPRYLIKTRGQQVTLSCSPISGHRSVSWYQQTPGQGLQFLFEYFSETQRNKGNFPGRFSGRQFSNSRSEMNVSTLELGDSALYLCASSIMGLPLYEQYFGPGTRLTVT.

This clone was detected a few times. The chain links TRBV5-1 to TRBJ1-2; the match to TRBD1 covers 7 bases. V shed 0 bases, J shed 7 bases, and the junction held 3 bases outside the gene matches. CDR3 length: 13 residues. CDR1 SGHRS and CDR2 YFSETQ come from the germline V gene. This chain's CDR3 is CASSLAQGGGYTF. CDR3 DNA: TGCGCCAGCAGCTTGGCCCAGGGGGGTGGCTACACCTTC.

Concerning this clone: Distinct nucleotide sequences in the sample also encode this CDR3. The V gene is TRBV28, the J gene TRBJ1-5; 9 bases agree with TRBD1. CDR3 length: 15 amino acids. Germline loops: CDR1 MDHEN, CDR2 SYDVKM. Unmatched junction bases numbered 7, after V lost 6 bases and J lost 4 bases. The CDR3: CASSSTGGLNQPQHF. The DNA for the CDR3 is TGTGCCAGCAGCTCCACAGGGGGCTTGAATCAGCCCCAGCATTTT.

The rearrangement uses TRBV5-1 and TRBJ1-1, with D unclear. The CDR3 sequence is 13 residues long. Trimming left V 2 bases short and J 1 base short, with 6 bases between. From germline, CDR1 is SGHRS and CDR2 YFSETQ. CDR3 loop: CASSLGGNTEAFF. CDR3 coding DNA: TGCGCCAGCAGCTTAGGCGGGAACACTGAAGCTTTCTTT.

The chain couples TRBV5-4 to TRBJ2-7; possibly TRBD1 for D (5 bases). CDR1 and CDR2 from the germline V gene are SGHNT and YYREEE (reference sequence). The CDR3 totals 14 residues. V lost 4 bases and J 6 bases, leaving 17 bases between the germline ends. The CDR3, as DNA: TGTGCCAGCAGCCAATGGGAAAGGGGTCGCGAGCAGTACTTC. Amino acids: CASSQWERGREQYF.

The chain links TRBV29-1 to TRBJ1-1; D gene uncertain. CDR3 size: 12 residues. Germline assignment: CDR1 SQVTM and CDR2 ANQGSEA. Trimming left V 4 bases short and J 0 bases short, with 6 bases between. CDR3: CSVVLLNTEAFF. CDR3 DNA: TGCAGCGTTGTTCTCTTGAACACTGAAGCTTTCTTT.

The J gene is TRBJ1-6, the V gene TRBV6-6; D gene uncertain. This CDR3 has 15 amino acids. Germline V gene sequence: CDR1 MNHNY, CDR2 SVGAGI (reference sequence). The ends were cut back, 7 bases at V and 5 bases at J, with 15 bases in the middle. CDR3 protein: CASILQVAHNSPLHF. CDR3 sequence (DNA): TGTGCCAGCATCCTTCAGGTGGCGCATAATTCACCCCTCCACTTT.

The rearrangement links TRBV6-5 to TRBJ1-2; D uncertain. Germline V gene data show CDR1 as MNHEY and CDR2 as SVGAGI. This CDR3 spans 12 amino acids. V gave up 6 bases and J gave up 6 bases, with 11 bases separating them. The CDR3 loop reads CASRVRGDGYTF. For the CDR3, the DNA is TGTGCCAGCAGGGTACGCGGGGATGGCTACACCTTC.

V is TRBV4-1 and J is TRBJ2-6, with TRBD1 matching 10 bases. The CDR3 runs 17 residues. Germline loops: CDR1 MGHRA, CDR2 YSYEKL. V shed 9 bases and J 0 bases; nucleotides not matched to a gene: 8. The CDR3 sequence is CASRRTGGNSGANVLTF. The CDR3 DNA sequence: TGCGCCAGTAGGAGGACAGGGGGAAACTCTGGGGCCAACGTCCTGACTTTC.

CDR3 bases: TGTGCCAGCAGTACGGCTAGCGGGAGCACAGATACGCAGTATTTT. Its translation is CASSTASGSTDTQYF. The chain joins TRBV7-3 to TRBJ2-3; 8 bases fit TRBD2. Germline V gene data show CDR1 as SGHTA and CDR2 as FQGTGA. The CDR3 extends over 15 amino acids. The V gene end was trimmed by 6 bases and the J gene end by 0 bases; junction bases not matched to a gene: 5.

This chain links TRBV4-1 with TRBJ2-6, with 9 bases matching TRBD1. Germline V gene sequence: CDR1 MGHRA, CDR2 YSYEKL. V was pared by 4 bases and J by 1 base, with 5 bases of the junction left unmatched. CDR3 length: 17 amino acids. The CDR3 is CASSLGQGPSGANVLTF. CDR3 DNA: TGCGCCAGCAGCCTGGGACAGGGTCCTTCTGGGGCCAACGTCCTGACTTTC.

The chain uses TRBV15 and TRBJ2-2, with D possibly being TRBD2 (5 bases). The ends were cut back, 7 bases at V and 0 bases at J, with 12 bases in the middle. The CDR3 sequence is 15 residues long. The germline V gene has CDR1 LNHNV and CDR2 YYDKDF (reference sequence). CDR3 sequence reads: CATTPGESNTGELFF. The DNA for the CDR3 is TGTGCCACCACCCCCGGGGAATCGAACACCGGGGAGCTGTTTTTT.